This T cell receptor beta chain was documented in a study of response to subunit inactivated influenza vaccine. Points from the study as a whole: Authors proposed each seasonal influenza vaccination draws in few new T cells.

TCRdb independently ran MiXCR on the RT-PCR reads; one entry per CDR3 protein. Seen here are more than 200,000 distinct CDR3 sequences, more than 9% observed once, and the top ten hold approximately 8.3%. In its sample, this clonotype was seen a few times. Antigen: not known. Sequenced material: non-naive T cells sorted from PBMCs, taken around 14 days before vaccination. This receptor was identified in a man aged 50 or older who received an inactivated influenza vaccine.

This CDR3 reads CASGTVANEQFF. As DNA, the CDR3 is TGTGCCAGTGGGACAGTCGCGAATGAGCAGTTCTTC. The chain couples TRBV14 to TRBJ2-1; TRBD1 agrees at 7 bases. The CDR3 has 12 amino acids. The ends lost 9 bases at V and 7 bases at J; junction bases unmatched: 6. Looked up from germline, CDR1 is SGHDN and CDR2 is FVKESK.